The next 3 T cell receptor beta chains were all read from a single sample in a study of cytomegalovirus exposure and HLA in healthy donors. The protocol was immunoSEQ multiplex PCR, while the TCRdb copy is restricted to in-frame clones and leaves out a portion. The sample includes tens of thousands of clones, around 96% seen only once; the top ten take nearly 4.5%. Input material: PBMCs. Every receptor here comes from a man aged 18 to 29 in good health and CMV-seropositive.

The chain joins TRBV6-6 to TRBJ2-5, with D possibly TRBD1 on 7 matching bases. Germline V CDR1 and CDR2: MNHNY, SVGAGI (reference sequence). The V and J ends lost 0 bases and 2 bases respectively, with 10 bases between them. This CDR3 comprises 15 residues. DNA for the CDR3: TGTGCCAGCAGTTACTCCCCAGGGGGGCAAGAGACCCAGTACTTC. This codes for CASSYSPGGQETQYF.

This chain joins TRBV30 and TRBJ1-5, with TRBD1 identical over 8 bases. Germline CDR1 is GTSNPN and CDR2 is SVGIG (reference sequence). This CDR3 has 17 amino acids. J was trimmed by 4 bases and V by 4 bases; bases with no gene match: 15. The CDR3, as DNA: TGTGCCTGGAACCGAGGAGGGACAGGTCGGCGAAATCAGCCCCAGCATTTT. Residues: CAWNRGGTGRRNQPQHF.

This clone showed up just once. The chain couples TRBV2 to TRBJ2-7; D might be TRBD1 (5 bases). Germline CDR1 is SNHLY and CDR2 is FYNNEI. This CDR3 is built from 13 residues. V gave up 4 bases and J gave up 3 bases, with 10 bases separating them. The CDR3 sequence: CASSGQGFYEQYF. The CDR3 DNA reads as TGTGCCAGCAGTGGTCAGGGTTTCTACGAGCAGTACTTC.